This T cell receptor (beta chain) was identified during a study of Graves' ophthalmopathy and Graves' hyperthyroidism. About the research overall: Peripheral blood sampling occurred at initial diagnosis, before any treatment.

Amplifying from RNA transcripts, the study obtained TCR beta CDR3 regions. First-round RT-PCR used HTBI primers; second-round multiplex PCR followed. Each CDR3 protein gets one entry after TCRdb re-called the multiplex PCR reads with MiXCR. In the table there are about 240,000 distinct CDR3 sequences, about 46% of which are singletons. Fresh peripheral blood, about 10 ml, was the PBMC source. Notes on this clonotype: Its antigen remains unidentified.

The V gene lost 0 bases and the J gene lost 8 bases, with 17 bases spanning the gap. CDR1 SGDLS and CDR2 YYNGEE come from the germline V gene. This CDR3 comprises 16 residues. Overall study findings and caveats: A classifier, a 13-signature model, separated ophthalmopathy from stable hyperthyroidism with approximately 88% sensitivity and about 81% specificity. Blood repertoires reportedly contained most expanded thyroid clonotypes above 0.001 frequency.

The clonotype was recovered from an adult man with Graves' ophthalmopathy. This chain uses TRBV9 with TRBJ1-4; D is possibly TRBD1 (5 bases). Specimen: peripheral blood. The chain's CDR3 is CASSVAQGGDLEKLFF. The DNA of the CDR3 is TGTGCCAGCAGCGTAGCTCAGGGAGGGGACTTGGAAAAACTGTTTTTT.